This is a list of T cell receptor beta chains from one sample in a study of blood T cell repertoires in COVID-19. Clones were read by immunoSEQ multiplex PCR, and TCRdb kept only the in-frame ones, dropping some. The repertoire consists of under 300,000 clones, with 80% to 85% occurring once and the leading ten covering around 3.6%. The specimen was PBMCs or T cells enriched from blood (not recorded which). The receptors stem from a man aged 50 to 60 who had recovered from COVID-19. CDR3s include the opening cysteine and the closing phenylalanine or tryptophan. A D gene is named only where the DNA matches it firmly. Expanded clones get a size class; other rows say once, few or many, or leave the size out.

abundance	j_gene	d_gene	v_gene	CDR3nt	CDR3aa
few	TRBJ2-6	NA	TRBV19	TGTGCCAGTAGTATCACCTCAGGGCCCAGCTCTGGGGCCAACGTCCTGACTTTC	CASSITSGPSSGANVLTF
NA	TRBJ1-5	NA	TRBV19	TGTGCCAGTAGTACAGGGGTCCCTCAGCCCCAGCATTTT	CASSTGVPQPQHF
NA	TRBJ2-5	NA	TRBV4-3	TGCGCCAGCAGCCAATCAGTAGGAGGGGGCGAAGAGACCCAGTACTTC	CASSQSVGGGEETQYF
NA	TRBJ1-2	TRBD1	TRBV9	TGTGCCAGCAGCGTAGCTCGGGGGACAGAATCTAACTATGGCTACACCTTC	CASSVARGTESNYGYTF
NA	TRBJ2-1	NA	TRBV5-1	TGCGCCAGCAGCTCCGCGGGTGAGGCTTACAATGAGCAGTTCTTC	CASSSAGEAYNEQFF
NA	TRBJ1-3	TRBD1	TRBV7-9	TGTGCCAGCAGCTCGACAGGGGACCCTTCCTCTGGAAACACCATATATTTT	CASSSTGDPSSGNTIYF
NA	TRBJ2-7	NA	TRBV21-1	TGTGCCAGCAGCAAAAGGGACAGGGTAAGCGAGCAGTACTTC	CASSKRDRVSEQYF
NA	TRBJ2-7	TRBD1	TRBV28	TGTGCCAGCAGTTCGCAGGGGGCAATTTACGAGCAGTACTTC	CASSSQGAIYEQYF
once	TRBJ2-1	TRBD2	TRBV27	TGTGCCAGCAGTGGCCTACTAGGACGGGGGGGGCACAATGAGCAGTTCTTC	CASSGLLGRGGHNEQFF
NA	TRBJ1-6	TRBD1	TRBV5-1	TGCGCCAGCAGCCTCCGGGACAGGGGCTCCTATAATTCACCCCTCCACTTT	CASSLRDRGSYNSPLHF
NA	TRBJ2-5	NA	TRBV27	TGTGCCAGTGGGCAGGGCCGCGAGACCCAGTACTTC	CASGQGRETQYF
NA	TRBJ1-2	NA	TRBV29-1	TGCAGCGTTTCGGGATATGGCTACACCTTC	CSVSGYGYTF
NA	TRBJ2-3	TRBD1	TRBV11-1	TGTGCCAGCAGCTTCAGACAGGGGGCGTCAGATACGCAGTATTTT	CASSFRQGASDTQYF
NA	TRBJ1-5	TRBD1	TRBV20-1	TGCAGTGCTAGTCCCTCTGGACAGGGCATCAATCAGCCCCAGCATTTT	CSASPSGQGINQPQHF
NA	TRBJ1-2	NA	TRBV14	TGTGCCAGCAGCCGTGAGGTCGGCACCAATTTTAACTATGGCTACACCTTC	CASSREVGTNFNYGYTF
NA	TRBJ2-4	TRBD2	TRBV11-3	TGTGCCAGCAGCTCCCTAGCGGGGGTGGTGAAAAACATTCAGTACTTC	CASSSLAGVVKNIQYF
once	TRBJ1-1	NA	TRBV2	TGTGCCAGCAGGTCCGATGAGGGAGGGGCTTTCTTT	CASRSDEGGAFF
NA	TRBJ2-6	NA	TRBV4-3	TGCGCCAGCAGCCAAGATCGTGCGGCCGGGGCCAACGTCCTGACTTTC	CASSQDRAAGANVLTF
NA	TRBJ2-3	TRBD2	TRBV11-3	TGTGCCAGCAGCGTCGGGACTAGCGGAAACACAGATACGCAGTATTTT	CASSVGTSGNTDTQYF
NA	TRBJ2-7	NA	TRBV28	TGTGCCAGCAGGGCGAGAACAGGGTATGAGCAGTACTTC	CASRARTGYEQYF
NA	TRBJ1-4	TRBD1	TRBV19	TGTGCCAGTAGCTACAGGGGGCCAGGGGAAAAACTGTTTTTT	CASSYRGPGEKLFF
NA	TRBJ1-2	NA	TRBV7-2	TGTGCCAGCAGCTTATTCCTCGGGGGAAATTCGGGGGGCTACACCTTC	CASSLFLGGNSGGYTF
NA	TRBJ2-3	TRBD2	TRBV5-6	TGTGCCAGCAGCGCACTACTAGCGGGGGGTCACACAGATACGCAGTATTTT	CASSALLAGGHTDTQYF
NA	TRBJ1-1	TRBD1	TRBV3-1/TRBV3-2	TGTGCCAGCAGCCGGCAACAGGGGGCGTCGGACACTGAAGCTTTCTTT	CASSRQQGASDTEAFF
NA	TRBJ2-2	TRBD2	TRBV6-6	TGTGCCAGCAGTCTAGCGGGAGAAACCGGGGAGCTGTTTTTT	CASSLAGETGELFF
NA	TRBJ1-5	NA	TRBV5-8	TGTGCCAGCAGCTGGGACGGGACACTTGACTATAGCAATCAGCCCCAGCATTTT	CASSWDGTLDYSNQPQHF
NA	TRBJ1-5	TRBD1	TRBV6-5	TGTGCCAGCAGTTACTCTGGGACAGGGAATCAGCCCCAGCATTTT	CASSYSGTGNQPQHF
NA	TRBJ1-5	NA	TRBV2	TGTGCCAGCAGTGAAGCGCTTCGCGGCAATCAGCCCCAGCATTTT	CASSEALRGNQPQHF
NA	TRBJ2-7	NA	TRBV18	TGTGCCAGCTCACCGGACCCGGACAGAAGAATTACCTACGAGCAGTACTTC	CASSPDPDRRITYEQYF
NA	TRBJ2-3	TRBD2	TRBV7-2	TGTGCCAGCAGCTTAAAGGGTAGCGGGGGCCGGGATACGCAGTATTTT	CASSLKGSGGRDTQYF
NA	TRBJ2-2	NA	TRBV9	TGTGCCAGCAGCCCCTCGGGGAGGACCGGGGAGCTGTTTTTT	CASSPSGRTGELFF
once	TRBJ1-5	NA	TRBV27	TGTGCCAGCAGGAGCCAGGGGCCGGCTAATCAGCCCCAGCATTTT	CASRSQGPANQPQHF
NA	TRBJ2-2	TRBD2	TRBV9	TGTGCCAGCAGCGTAGCTACTAGGACTATAGCGGGCGTGAACACCGGGGAGCTGTTTTTT	CASSVATRTIAGVNTGELFF
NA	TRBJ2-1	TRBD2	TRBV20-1	TGCAGTGCTAGTCGGACTAGCGGGAGTGCCTACAATGAGCAGTTCTTC	CSASRTSGSAYNEQFF
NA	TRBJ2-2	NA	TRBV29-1	TGCAGCGTTGAAGCCACTACCCGCACCGGGGAGCTGTTTTTT	CSVEATTRTGELFF
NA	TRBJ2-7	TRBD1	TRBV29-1	TGCAGCGCGGCCCGGGACAGGGGGGGAGAGCAGTACTTC	CSAARDRGGEQYF
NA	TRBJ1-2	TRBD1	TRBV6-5	TGTGCCAGCAGTCCGGACAGGGGAGTATATGGCTACACCTTC	CASSPDRGVYGYTF
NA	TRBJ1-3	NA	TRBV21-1	TGTGCCAGCAGCACGACCCCGGAGTCGATCTCTGGAAACACCATATATTTT	CASSTTPESISGNTIYF
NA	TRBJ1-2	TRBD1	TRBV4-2	TGTGCCAGCAGCCAGGCGCAAATCAGGGGGCACTATGGCTACACCTTC	CASSQAQIRGHYGYTF
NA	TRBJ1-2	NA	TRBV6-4	TGTGCCAGCAGTGACGGCGGGCTCCTTTCTGGCTACACCTTC	CASSDGGLLSGYTF
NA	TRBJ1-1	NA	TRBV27	TGTGCCAGCAGCTTAAGACGACAGAAACCAAGGACTGAAGCTTTCTTT	CASSLRRQKPRTEAFF
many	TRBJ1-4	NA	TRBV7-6	TGTGCCAGCAGCTTACAAGACACTTATAATGAAAAACTGTTTTTT	CASSLQDTYNEKLFF
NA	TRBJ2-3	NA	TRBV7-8	TGTGCCAGCAGCCAACCTAATACGCAGTATTTT	CASSQPNTQYF
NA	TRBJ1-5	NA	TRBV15	TGTGCCACCAGCAGAGAGGCAGGGCGATATAGCAATCAGCCCCAGCATTTT	CATSREAGRYSNQPQHF
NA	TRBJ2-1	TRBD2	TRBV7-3	TGTGCCAGCAGCGCGGGACTAGCGGGGGCCAATGAGCAGTTCTTC	CASSAGLAGANEQFF
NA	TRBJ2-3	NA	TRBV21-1	TGTGCCAGCAGCAAAGCAGAGGGCACAGATACGCAGTATTTT	CASSKAEGTDTQYF
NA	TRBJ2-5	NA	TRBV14	TGTGCCAGCAGCCAAGAATTCAAGACTGGGACCCAGTACTTC	CASSQEFKTGTQYF
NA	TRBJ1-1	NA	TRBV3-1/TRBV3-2	TGTGCCAGCAGCCTCGGGGGAAACACTGAAGCTTTCTTT	CASSLGGNTEAFF
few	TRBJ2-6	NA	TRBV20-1	TGCAGTGCTAGTCAATCTGGGGCCAACGTCCTGACTTTC	CSASQSGANVLTF
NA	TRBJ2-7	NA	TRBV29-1	TGCAGCGCTGAAATACAGGGAGCCGGCTACGAGCAGTACTTC	CSAEIQGAGYEQYF
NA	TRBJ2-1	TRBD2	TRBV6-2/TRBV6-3	TGTGCCAGCAGTTCAATAGCGGGAATTTACAATGAGCAGTTCTTC	CASSSIAGIYNEQFF
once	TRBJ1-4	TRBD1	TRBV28	TGTGCCAGCAGTCCCCCACAGGGGGCGACTGAAAAACTGTTTTTT	CASSPPQGATEKLFF
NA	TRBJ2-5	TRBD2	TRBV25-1	TGTGCCAGCAGTCATCGGACTAGCGGAGGGTGGCAAGAGACCCAGTACTTC	CASSHRTSGGWQETQYF